This TCR beta chain was profiled in a study of beta chain features in type 1 diabetes. This clone was seen a handful of times. No antigen is known for it. Notes on the study in general: A pattern of fewer insertions and more deletions at VDJ junctions was seen in type 1 diabetes patients. Shortening that was moderate but significant affected the TCRB CDR3s of Type 1 diabetes patients in all four CD4+ subsets.

The isolated RNA, all of it, was reverse transcribed, so expressed TCRB transcripts were what got sequenced. Clones were read by immunoSEQ multiplex PCR, and TCRdb kept only the in-frame ones, dropping some. In the table there are more than 120,000 clones, around 13% of which are singletons. Germline lookup yields CDR1 GTSNPN and CDR2 SVGIG (reference sequence). The CDR3 has 11 residues. Trimming shortened V by 3 bases and J by 12 bases, and 15 bases separated the two germline ends. Sample: central memory CD4+ T cells from blood. The receptor comes from a man aged 18 to 30 with type 1 diabetes. The V gene is TRBV30, the J gene TRBJ2-7; possibly TRBD2 for D (5 bases). CDR3 nucleotides: TGTGCCTGGAGACAATGGGGAGTTTCGTACTTC. Protein: CAWRQWGVSYF. Complete variable domain (other parts from reference TRBV30 and TRBJ2-7): SQTIHQWPATLVQPVGSPLSLECTVEGTSNPNLYWYRQAAGRGLQLLFYSVGIGQISSEVPQNLSASRPQDRQFILSSKKLLLSDSGFYLCAWRQWGVSYFGPGTRLTVT.